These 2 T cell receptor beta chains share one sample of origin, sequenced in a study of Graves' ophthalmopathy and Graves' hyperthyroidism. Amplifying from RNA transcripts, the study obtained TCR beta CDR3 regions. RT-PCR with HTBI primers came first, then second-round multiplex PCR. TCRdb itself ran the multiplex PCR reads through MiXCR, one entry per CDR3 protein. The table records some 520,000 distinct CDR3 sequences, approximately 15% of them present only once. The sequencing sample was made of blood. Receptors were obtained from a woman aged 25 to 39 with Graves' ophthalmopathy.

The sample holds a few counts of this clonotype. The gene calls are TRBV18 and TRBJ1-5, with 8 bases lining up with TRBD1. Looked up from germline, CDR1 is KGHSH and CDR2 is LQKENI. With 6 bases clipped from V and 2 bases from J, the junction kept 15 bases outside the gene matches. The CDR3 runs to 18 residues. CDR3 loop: CASSPGQGAQRGNQPQHF. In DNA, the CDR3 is TGTGCCAGCTCCCCTGGCCAGGGGGCCCAAAGGGGCAATCAGCCCCAGCATTTT.

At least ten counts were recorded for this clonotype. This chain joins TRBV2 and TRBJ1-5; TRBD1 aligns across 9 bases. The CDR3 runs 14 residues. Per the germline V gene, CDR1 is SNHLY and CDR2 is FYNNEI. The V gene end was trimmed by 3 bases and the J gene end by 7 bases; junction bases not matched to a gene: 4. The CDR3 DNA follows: TGTGCCAGCAGTGAGGGGACAGGGTCACAGCCCCAGCATTTT. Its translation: CASSEGTGSQPQHF.